Following are 25 T cell receptor beta chains from one sample sequenced in a study of early stage breast cancer tumors. Assay used: immunoSEQ multiplex PCR; TCRdb lists only in-frame clones, some missing. In the table there are some 58,000 clones, more than 60% of which are singletons. The sequenced sample was blood. The receptors stem from a person under 45 with breast cancer.

The table lists this clone with a few counts. The V gene is TRBV6-5, the J gene TRBJ1-2, with D possibly TRBD1 on 5 matching bases. CDR3 length equals 14 residues. Trimming took off 0 bases at V and 4 bases at J, with 9 bases between the two ends. CDR1 MNHEY and CDR2 SVGAGI come from the germline V gene. The CDR3 region has the DNA TGTGCCAGCAGTTACTCGTGGGGCATCTATGGCTACACCTTC. This gives the protein CASSYSWGIYGYTF.

The V call is TRBV4-2, the J call TRBJ2-2, with D unresolved. The length of the CDR3 is 16 residues. V was shortened by 2 bases and J by 6 bases, with 16 bases between the two germline ends. Germline V gives CDR1 LGHNA, CDR2 YNFKEQ. The CDR3 protein is CASSQKTSTGSGELFF. DNA for the CDR3: TGTGCCAGCAGCCAAAAAACGTCGACGGGTTCCGGGGAGCTGTTTTTT.

A single count supports this clone. This chain joins TRBV5-6 and TRBJ2-1; D may be TRBD2 (5 bases). CDR1 and CDR2 (germline): SGHDT, YYEEEE. V lost 0 bases, J lost 9 bases, and 16 bases lay in between. There are 15 residues in the CDR3. The DNA for the CDR3 is TGTGCCAGCAGCTTGGCCGTACCCGGGGTGGGTGAGCAGTTCTTC. This sequence encodes CASSLAVPGVGEQFF.

The rearrangement links TRBV12-5 to TRBJ2-5; D is ambiguous. This CDR3 is 12 amino acids long. From germline, CDR1 is LGHNT and CDR2 FRNRAP. The germline V and J ends were trimmed by 1 base and 11 bases, with 11 bases remaining between them. CDR3 protein: CASGLEAPGQYF. Written as DNA, the CDR3 is TGTGCTAGTGGTTTGGAGGCGCCCGGGCAGTACTTC.

This sequence joins TRBV19 and TRBJ2-7; 10 positions agree with TRBD1. V dropped 8 bases and J dropped 6; count of bases not matched to a gene: 10. CDR1 and CDR2 from the germline V gene are LNHDA and SQIVND (reference sequence). The CDR3 sequence is 14 residues long. CDR3 DNA: TGTGCCAGTGGAACGACAGGGGGCGGGGGCGAGCAGTACTTC. Its protein is CASGTTGGGGEQYF.

The rearrangement links TRBV15 to TRBJ1-5; D may be TRBD1 (5 bases). The CDR3 loop spans 16 amino acids. V was trimmed by 1 base and J by 0 bases, leaving 10 bases between them. Germline CDR1 LNHNV, CDR2 YYDKDF (reference sequence). CDR3 region: CATSRGVGVSNQPQHF. The CDR3 DNA sequence: TGTGCCACCAGCAGAGGGGTAGGGGTTAGCAATCAGCCCCAGCATTTT.

The J gene is TRBJ2-1, the V gene TRBV5-6; 8 bases are a match to TRBD1. This CDR3 contains 15 residues. V shed 2 bases, J shed 3 bases, and the junction held 4 bases outside the gene matches. CDR1 is SGHDT, CDR2 YYEEEE, per germline. CDR3 in amino acids: CASSLQGVHYNEQFF. CDR3 bases: TGTGCCAGCAGCTTACAGGGGGTACACTACAATGAGCAGTTCTTC.

This chain uses TRBV14 with TRBJ2-7; the match to TRBD1 covers 11 bases. CDR3 length equals 17 residues. Germline assignment: CDR1 SGHDN and CDR2 FVKESK. V shed 5 bases and J 0 bases; nucleotides not matched to a gene: 9. The CDR3: CASSNPGQGVYSYEQYF. CDR3 sequence (DNA): TGTGCCAGCAGCAATCCGGGACAGGGGGTCTACTCCTACGAGCAGTACTTC.

The chain employs TRBV11-1 and TRBJ2-4; 10 positions agree with TRBD2. The germline gives CDR1 SGHAT, CDR2 FQDESV (reference sequence). The J segment lost 6 bases and the V segment lost 4 bases, leaving 0 bases of the junction unmatched. The CDR3 has 13 amino acids. The DNA for the CDR3 is TGTGCCAGCAGCTCTAGCGGGGGAAACATTCAGTACTTC. It is translated as CASSSSGGNIQYF.

In this sample, this clone turned up a few times. This chain connects TRBV7-9 to TRBJ2-7, with a possible D match to TRBD2 (5 bases). Trimming removed 2 bases at V and 4 bases at J, with 6 bases between. The germline V gene has CDR1 SEHNR and CDR2 FQNEAQ (reference sequence). This CDR3 is built from 12 residues. The CDR3 region is CASSLSGYEQYF. As DNA, the CDR3 is TGTGCCAGCAGCTTAAGCGGATACGAGCAGTACTTC.

This clone has a handful of counts. This chain connects TRBV4-1 to TRBJ2-7; 9 bases match TRBD2. Losses at the gene ends were 1 base for V and 2 bases for J; bases not matched to a gene: 9. Germline V lookup: CDR1 MGHRA, CDR2 YSYEKL. The CDR3 sequence is 17 residues long. The CDR3 spells CASSQVPLAGSPYEQYF. CDR3 DNA: TGCGCCAGCAGCCAAGTTCCGCTAGCGGGGTCTCCCTACGAGCAGTACTTC.

The V gene is TRBV7-9, the J gene TRBJ2-2, with 10 bases lining up with TRBD2. The ends lost 5 bases at V and 0 bases at J; junction bases unmatched: 3. The CDR3 is 16 amino acids. The V gene's germline CDR1 is SEHNR and CDR2 FQNEAQ (reference sequence). The CDR3 coding sequence is TGTGCCAGCAGCCCGGGGACTAGCGCGAACACCGGGGAGCTGTTTTTT. Protein product: CASSPGTSANTGELFF.

J is TRBJ2-5 and V is TRBV10-1, with TRBD1 matching 8 bases. The CDR3 is 13 amino acids. Germline assignment: CDR1 WNHNN and CDR2 SYGVQD (reference sequence). The ends lost 6 bases at V and 2 bases at J; junction bases unmatched: 2. The CDR3 protein is CASSRQGQETQYF. The CDR3 DNA sequence: TGCGCCAGCAGCAGACAGGGGCAAGAGACCCAGTACTTC.

The chain carries TRBV10-3 and TRBJ1-5, with TRBD1 matching over 10 bases. Losses at the gene ends were 4 bases for V and 2 bases for J; bases not matched to a gene: 5. This CDR3 is 16 amino acids long. CDR1 and CDR2 (germline): ENHRY, SYGVKD. The CDR3 coding sequence is TGTGCCATCAGTGGGGACAGGGGTCCGCGCAATCAGCCCCAGCATTTT. Encoded protein: CAISGDRGPRNQPQHF.

The rearrangement joins TRBV7-2 to TRBJ1-1; 7 positions match TRBD1. CDR1 SGHTA and CDR2 FQGNSA come from the germline V gene. The V gene end was trimmed by 7 bases and the J gene end by 5 bases; junction bases not matched to a gene: 7. This CDR3 has 13 residues. As DNA, the CDR3 is TGTGCCAGCAAAGCCGACAGGGCGACTGAAGCTTTCTTT. It codes for CASKADRATEAFF.

J is TRBJ2-2 and V is TRBV7-3; 7 nucleotides align to TRBD1. Germline loops: CDR1 SGHTA, CDR2 FQGTGA. The ends lost 5 bases at V and 7 bases at J; junction bases unmatched: 4. The CDR3 runs to 13 residues. CDR3 DNA: TGTGCCAGCAGCGACAGGGACGGCGGGGAGCTGTTTTTT. Residues: CASSDRDGGELFF.

The chain employs TRBV6-6 and TRBJ2-7; 13 bases agree with TRBD2. This CDR3 region has 16 residues. Germline V lookup: CDR1 MNHNY, CDR2 SVGAGI (reference sequence). V dropped 4 bases and J dropped 0; count of bases not matched to a gene: 3. The CDR3 bases are TGTGCCAGCAGTTCGGGACTAGCGGGATTCTCCTACGAGCAGTACTTC. Its translation: CASSSGLAGFSYEQYF.

The sample holds one count of this clone. V gene TRBV4-2 combines with J gene TRBJ2-2, with unresolved D. Germline lookup yields CDR1 LGHNA and CDR2 YNFKEQ. Between the trimmed V and J ends, which lost 0 bases and 2 bases, there was a span of 7 bases. This CDR3 contains 15 residues. The CDR3: CASSQEWSNTGELFF. CDR3 DNA: TGTGCCAGCAGCCAAGAATGGTCAAACACCGGGGAGCTGTTTTTT.

V usage is TRBV4-1 and J usage is TRBJ2-7; D remains ambiguous. The V end was cut by 1 base, the J end by 2 bases, with 12 bases between. Germline V gene data show CDR1 as MGHRA and CDR2 as YSYEKL. This CDR3 has 15 residues. CDR3 protein: CASSQGKATTYEQYF. The CDR3 DNA is TGCGCCAGCAGCCAAGGGAAAGCGACCACCTACGAGCAGTACTTC.

This rearrangement joins TRBV4-1 to TRBJ1-2; the D is unclear. This CDR3 contains 17 residues. The V gene's germline CDR1 is MGHRA and CDR2 YSYEKL. V gave up 0 bases and J gave up 4 bases, with 18 bases separating them. CDR3 coding DNA: TGCGCCAGCAGCCAAGATAGGAGCCCCCCAGCAGGCTATGGCTACACCTTC. This sequence encodes CASSQDRSPPAGYGYTF.

This chain uses TRBV27 with TRBJ1-5, with D possibly TRBD1 on 5 matching bases. Deletions cut 7 bases from V and 5 bases from J, with 15 bases between. Germline CDR1 MNHEY, CDR2 SMNVEV (reference sequence). The CDR3 has 14 residues. CDR3 amino acids: CASKDRGLYQPQHF. The CDR3 nucleotides read TGTGCCAGCAAAGATAGGGGCCTTTATCAGCCCCAGCATTTT.

The V gene is TRBV10-3, the J gene TRBJ2-5, with D tentatively TRBD2 (7 bases). Germline V CDR1 and CDR2: ENHRY, SYGVKD. CDR3 length: 13 residues. Trimming took 8 bases from V and 3 from J, leaving 13 bases between them. Written as DNA, the CDR3 is TGTGCCATCCGGGAAGGGGGGGAAGAGACCCAGTACTTC. This gives the protein CAIREGGEETQYF.

The rearrangement joins TRBV14 to TRBJ1-5; D unclear. CDR1 and CDR2 from the germline V gene are SGHDN and FVKESK. V shed 0 bases and J shed 5 bases, with 5 bases lying between them. The CDR3 sequence is 13 residues long. The DNA for the CDR3 is TGTGCCAGCAGCCAAGAAAGGGATCAGCCCCAGCATTTT. This sequence encodes CASSQERDQPQHF.

The genes are TRBV6-5 and TRBJ2-4; the match to TRBD1 covers 7 bases. Germline V gives CDR1 MNHEY, CDR2 SVGAGI. This CDR3 contains 14 residues. Trimming cost V 4 bases and J 2 bases; bases outside gene matches: 2. The CDR3 is CASSSGGTKNIQYF. In nucleotides, the CDR3 is TGTGCCAGCAGTTCAGGGGGTACCAAAAACATTCAGTACTTC.

The rearrangement links TRBV19 to TRBJ2-7, with D perhaps matching TRBD2 (6 bases). V was pared by 3 bases and J by 7 bases, with 16 bases between. The CDR3 is 14 residues long. Germline CDR1 and CDR2: LNHDA and SQIVND (reference sequence). The CDR3 DNA is TGTGCCAGTAGTATCCCAGGGAGCGGGCGGGAGCAGTACTTC. Protein product: CASSIPGSGREQYF.